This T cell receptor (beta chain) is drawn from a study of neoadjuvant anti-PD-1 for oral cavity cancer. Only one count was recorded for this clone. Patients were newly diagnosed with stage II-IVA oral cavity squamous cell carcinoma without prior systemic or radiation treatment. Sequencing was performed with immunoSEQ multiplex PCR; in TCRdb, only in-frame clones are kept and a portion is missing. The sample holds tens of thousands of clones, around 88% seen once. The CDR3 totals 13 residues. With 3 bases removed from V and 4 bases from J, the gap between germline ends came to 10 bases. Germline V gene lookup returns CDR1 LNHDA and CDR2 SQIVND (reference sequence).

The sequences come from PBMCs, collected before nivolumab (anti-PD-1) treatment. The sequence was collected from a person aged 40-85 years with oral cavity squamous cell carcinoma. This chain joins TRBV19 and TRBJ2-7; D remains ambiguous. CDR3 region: CASSISYRYEQYF. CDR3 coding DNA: TGTGCCAGTAGTATTTCATACCGGTACGAGCAGTACTTC.